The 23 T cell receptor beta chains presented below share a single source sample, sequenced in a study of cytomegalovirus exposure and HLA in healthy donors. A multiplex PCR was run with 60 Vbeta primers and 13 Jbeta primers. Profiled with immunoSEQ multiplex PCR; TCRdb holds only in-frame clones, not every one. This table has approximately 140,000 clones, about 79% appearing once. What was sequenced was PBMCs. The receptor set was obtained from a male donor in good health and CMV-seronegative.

CDR3 bases: TGCGCCAGCAGGCGTAGCGGGATATTCACCGGGGAGCTGTTTTTT. The encoded protein is CASRRSGIFTGELFF. The V call is TRBV5-1, the J call TRBJ2-2; TRBD2 matches at 8 bases. After removal of 5 bases from V and 4 bases from J, the junction contained 7 bases not matched to a gene. This CDR3 has 15 residues. Germline CDR1 SGHRS, CDR2 YFSETQ.

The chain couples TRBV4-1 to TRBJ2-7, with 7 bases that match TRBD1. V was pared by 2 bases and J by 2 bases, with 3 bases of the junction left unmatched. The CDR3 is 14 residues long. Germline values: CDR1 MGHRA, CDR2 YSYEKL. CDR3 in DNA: TGCGCCAGCAGCCAATCCGGGACAGCCTACGAGCAGTACTTC. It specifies CASSQSGTAYEQYF.

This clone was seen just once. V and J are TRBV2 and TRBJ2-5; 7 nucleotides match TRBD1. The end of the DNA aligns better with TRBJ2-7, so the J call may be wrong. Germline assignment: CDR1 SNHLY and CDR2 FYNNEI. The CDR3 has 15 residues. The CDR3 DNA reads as TGTGCCAGCAGGGCTAACTCCGGGACAGACGACGAGCAGTACTTC. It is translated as CASRANSGTDDEQYF.

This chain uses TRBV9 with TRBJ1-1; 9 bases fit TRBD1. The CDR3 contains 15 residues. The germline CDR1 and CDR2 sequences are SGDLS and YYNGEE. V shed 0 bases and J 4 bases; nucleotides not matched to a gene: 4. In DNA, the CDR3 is TGTGCCAGCAGCGTAGTGGGACAGGGTCCCACTGAAGCTTTCTTT. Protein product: CASSVVGQGPTEAFF.

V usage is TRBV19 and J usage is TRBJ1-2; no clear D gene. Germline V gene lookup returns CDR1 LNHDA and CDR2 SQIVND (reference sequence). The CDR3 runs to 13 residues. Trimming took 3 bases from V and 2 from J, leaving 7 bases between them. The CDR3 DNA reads TGTGCCAGTAGTATGACGGGGAACTATGGCTACACCTTC. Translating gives CASSMTGNYGYTF.

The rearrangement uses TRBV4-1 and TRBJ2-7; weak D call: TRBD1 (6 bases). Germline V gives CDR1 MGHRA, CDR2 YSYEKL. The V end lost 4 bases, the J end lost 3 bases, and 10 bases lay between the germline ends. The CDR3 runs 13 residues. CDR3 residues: CASSLLGGYEQYF. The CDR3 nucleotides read TGCGCCAGCAGCCTGTTAGGGGGCTACGAGCAGTACTTC.

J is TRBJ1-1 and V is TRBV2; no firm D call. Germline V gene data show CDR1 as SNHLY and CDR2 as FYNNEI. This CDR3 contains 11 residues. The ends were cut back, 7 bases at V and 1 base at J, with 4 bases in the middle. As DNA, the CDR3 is TGTGCCAGCATCCGGAACACTGAAGCTTTCTTT. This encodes CASIRNTEAFF. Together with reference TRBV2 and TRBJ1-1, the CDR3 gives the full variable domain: EPEVTQTPSHQVTQMGQEVILRCVPISNHLYFYWYRQILGQKVEFLVSFYNNEISEKSEIFDDQFSVERPDGSNFTLKIRSTKLEDSAMYFCASIRNTEAFFGQGTRLTVV.

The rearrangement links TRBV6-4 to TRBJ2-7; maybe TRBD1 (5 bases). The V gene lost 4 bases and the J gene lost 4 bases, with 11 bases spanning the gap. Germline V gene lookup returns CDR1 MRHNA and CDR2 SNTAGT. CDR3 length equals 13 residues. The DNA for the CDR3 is TGTGCCAGCAGTGTTTTTTCAGGGTACGAGCAGTACTTC. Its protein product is CASSVFSGYEQYF.

This chain's CDR3 is CAWRQSGKGGYEQYF. Here the CDR3 DNA reads TGTGCCTGGAGACAAAGCGGGAAGGGTGGCTACGAGCAGTACTTC. V usage is TRBV30 and J usage is TRBJ2-7, with 7 nucleotides matching TRBD2. CDR1 and CDR2 from the germline V gene are GTSNPN and SVGIG (reference sequence). Trimming at V came to 3 bases and at J to 3 bases, leaving 11 bases not matched to a gene. The CDR3 spans 15 residues.

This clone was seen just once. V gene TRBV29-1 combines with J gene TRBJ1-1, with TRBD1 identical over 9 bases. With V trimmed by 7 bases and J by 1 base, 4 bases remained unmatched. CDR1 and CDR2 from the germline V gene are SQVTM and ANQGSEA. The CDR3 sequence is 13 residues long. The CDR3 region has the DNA TGCAGCGCTATGACAGGGGGGAACACTGAAGCTTTCTTT. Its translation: CSAMTGGNTEAFF. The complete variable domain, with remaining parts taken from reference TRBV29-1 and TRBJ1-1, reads SAVISQKPSRDICQRGTSLTIQCQVDSQVTMMFWYRQQPGQSLTLIATANQGSEATYESGFVIDKFPISRPNLTFSTLTVSNMSPEDSSIYLCSAMTGGNTEAFFGQGTRLTVV.

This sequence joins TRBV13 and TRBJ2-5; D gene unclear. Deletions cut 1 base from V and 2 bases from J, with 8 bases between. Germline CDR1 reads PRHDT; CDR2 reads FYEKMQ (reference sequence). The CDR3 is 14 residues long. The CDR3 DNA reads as TGTGCCAGCAGCTTAGTGGCGGAGCAAGAGACCCAGTACTTC. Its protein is CASSLVAEQETQYF.

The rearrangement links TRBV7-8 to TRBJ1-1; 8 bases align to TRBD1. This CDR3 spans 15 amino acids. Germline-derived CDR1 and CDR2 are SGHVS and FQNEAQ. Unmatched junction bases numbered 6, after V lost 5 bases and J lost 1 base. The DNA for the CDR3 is TGTGCCAGCAGCCGTTGGGGACAGGAGAACACTGAAGCTTTCTTT. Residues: CASSRWGQENTEAFF.

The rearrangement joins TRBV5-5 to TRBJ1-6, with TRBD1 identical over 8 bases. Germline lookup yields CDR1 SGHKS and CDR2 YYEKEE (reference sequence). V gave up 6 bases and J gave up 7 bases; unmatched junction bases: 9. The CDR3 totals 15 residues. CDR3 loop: CASTPSRQGNSPLHF. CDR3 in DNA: TGTGCCAGCACCCCCTCACGACAGGGGAATTCACCCCTCCACTTT.

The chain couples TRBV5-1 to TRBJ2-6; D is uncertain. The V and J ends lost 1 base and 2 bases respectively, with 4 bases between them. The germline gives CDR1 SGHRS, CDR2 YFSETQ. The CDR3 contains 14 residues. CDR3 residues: CASSLSTGANVLTF. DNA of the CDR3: TGCGCCAGCAGCTTGTCAACTGGGGCCAACGTCCTGACTTTC.

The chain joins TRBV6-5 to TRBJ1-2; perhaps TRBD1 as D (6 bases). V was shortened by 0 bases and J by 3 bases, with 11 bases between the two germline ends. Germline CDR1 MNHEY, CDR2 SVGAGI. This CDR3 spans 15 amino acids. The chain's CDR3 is CASSYSAGAHYGYTF. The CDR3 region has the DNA TGTGCCAGCAGTTACTCAGCAGGGGCCCACTATGGCTACACCTTC.

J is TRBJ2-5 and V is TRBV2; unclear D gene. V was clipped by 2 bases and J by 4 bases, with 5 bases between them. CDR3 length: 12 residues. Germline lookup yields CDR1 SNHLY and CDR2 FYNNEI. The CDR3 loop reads CASSEPRETQYF. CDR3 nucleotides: TGTGCCAGCAGTGAACCCCGAGAGACCCAGTACTTC.

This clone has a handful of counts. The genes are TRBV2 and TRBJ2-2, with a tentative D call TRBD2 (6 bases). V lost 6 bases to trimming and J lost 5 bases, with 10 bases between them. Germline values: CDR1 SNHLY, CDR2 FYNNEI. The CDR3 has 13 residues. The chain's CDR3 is CASSSGRTGELFF. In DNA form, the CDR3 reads TGTGCCAGCAGCTCCGGGAGAACCGGGGAGCTGTTTTTT. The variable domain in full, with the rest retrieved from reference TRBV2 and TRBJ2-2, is EPEVTQTPSHQVTQMGQEVILRCVPISNHLYFYWYRQILGQKVEFLVSFYNNEISEKSEIFDDQFSVERPDGSNFTLKIRSTKLEDSAMYFCASSSGRTGELFFGEGSRLTVL.

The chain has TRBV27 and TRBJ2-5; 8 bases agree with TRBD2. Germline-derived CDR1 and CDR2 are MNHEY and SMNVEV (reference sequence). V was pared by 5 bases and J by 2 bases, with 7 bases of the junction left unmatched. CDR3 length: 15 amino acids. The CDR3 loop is CASSHGTRSQETQYF. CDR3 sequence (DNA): TGTGCCAGCAGTCACGGGACTAGGAGTCAAGAGACCCAGTACTTC.

CDR3 amino acids: CASSSPPTSTDTQYF. The CDR3 nucleotides are TGTGCCAGCAGTTCGCCCCCAACAAGCACAGATACGCAGTATTTT. The genes are TRBV27 and TRBJ2-3; no firm D call. Germline CDR1 and CDR2: MNHEY and SMNVEV (reference sequence). The CDR3 runs to 15 residues. The germline V and J ends were trimmed by 4 bases and 0 bases, with 11 bases remaining between them.

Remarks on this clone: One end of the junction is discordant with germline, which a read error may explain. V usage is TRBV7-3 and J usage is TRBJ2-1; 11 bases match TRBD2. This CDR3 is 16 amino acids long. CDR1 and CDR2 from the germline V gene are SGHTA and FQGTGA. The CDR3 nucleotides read TGTGCCAGCAGCTCCGATAGCGGGAGGGCCCGGGAAAATGCCATCTTC. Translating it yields CASSSDSGRARENAIF.

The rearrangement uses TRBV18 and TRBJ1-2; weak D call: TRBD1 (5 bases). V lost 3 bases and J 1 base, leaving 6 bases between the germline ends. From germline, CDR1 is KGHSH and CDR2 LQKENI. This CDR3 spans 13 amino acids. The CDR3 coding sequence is TGTGCCAGCTCACCCCAGGGTAACTATGGCTACACCTTC. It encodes CASSPQGNYGYTF.

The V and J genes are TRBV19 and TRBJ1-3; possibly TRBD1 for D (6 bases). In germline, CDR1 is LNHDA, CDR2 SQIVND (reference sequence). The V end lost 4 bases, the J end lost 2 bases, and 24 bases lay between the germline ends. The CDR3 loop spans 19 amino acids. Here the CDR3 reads CASSTGLSRQDLTGNTIYF. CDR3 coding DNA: TGTGCCAGTAGTACGGGGCTGTCTCGACAGGATCTGACTGGAAACACCATATATTTT.

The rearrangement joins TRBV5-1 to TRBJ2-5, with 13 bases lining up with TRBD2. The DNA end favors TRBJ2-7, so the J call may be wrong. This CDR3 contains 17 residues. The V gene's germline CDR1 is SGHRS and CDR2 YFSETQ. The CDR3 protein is CASSLGTSGGGSHEQYF. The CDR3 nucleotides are TGCGCCAGCAGCTTGGGAACTAGCGGGGGGGGTTCCCACGAGCAGTACTTC.